A single sample gave rise to the 15 T cell receptor beta chains below, sequenced in a study of T cell clones after liver transplantation. Profiled with immunoSEQ multiplex PCR; TCRdb holds only in-frame clones, not every one. This sample carries roughly 60,000 clones, about two thirds of them seen once, and the ten largest clones take about 2.8%. Sequenced here: CD4+ T cells from blood, sampled at the approximately 16-month timepoint. The receptors stem from a human patient who received a liver transplant. T cells may partly derive from the graft donor.

The CDR3 DNA is TGTGCCAGCAGCGACAGGGCTGGCCCAGATACGCAGTATTTT. Encoded protein: CASSDRAGPDTQYF. The rearrangement uses TRBV7-2 and TRBJ2-3; 7 bases are shared with TRBD1. From germline, CDR1 is SGHTA and CDR2 FQGNSA. The J segment lost 4 bases and the V segment lost 5 bases, leaving 6 bases of the junction unmatched. This CDR3 is built from 14 residues. Full variable domain (outside the CDR3, taken from reference TRBV7-2 and TRBJ2-3): GAGVSQSPSNKVTEKGKDVELRCDPISGHTALYWYRQSLGQGLEFLIYFQGNSAPDKSGLPSDRFSAERTGGSVSTLTIQRTQQEDSAVYLCASSDRAGPDTQYFGPGTRLTVL.

This chain joins TRBV29-1 and TRBJ2-6, with unresolved D. The V end lost 7 bases, the J end lost 0 bases, and 7 bases lay between the germline ends. CDR1 is SQVTM and CDR2 is ANQGSEA in the germline V gene. This CDR3 region has 13 residues. The CDR3 reads CSASASGANVLTF. The CDR3 nucleotides read TGCAGCGCGTCTGCCTCTGGGGCCAACGTCCTGACTTTC.

This clone came up a few times. This rearrangement joins TRBV9 to TRBJ2-5; 12 bases are a match to TRBD2. The CDR3 runs to 15 residues. The V gene's germline CDR1 is SGDLS and CDR2 YYNGEE. The V gene end was trimmed by 0 bases and the J gene end by 5 bases; junction bases not matched to a gene: 2. The CDR3 DNA reads TGTGCCAGCAGCGTAGGGACTAGCGGGGTGGAGACCCAGTACTTC. Translating it yields CASSVGTSGVETQYF.

The J gene is TRBJ1-5, the V gene TRBV11-2, with D unresolved. V was trimmed by 0 bases and J by 9 bases, leaving 9 bases between them. The CDR3 runs to 13 residues. CDR1 and CDR2 (germline): SGHAT, FQNNGV. This chain's CDR3 is CASSLDVLAPQHF. Written as DNA, the CDR3 is TGTGCCAGCAGCTTAGACGTTTTAGCGCCCCAGCATTTT.

CDR3 in amino acids: CASRVSGGAQGGNQPQHF. CDR3 nucleotide sequence: TGTGCCAGCAGGGTATCAGGGGGCGCCCAGGGGGGCAATCAGCCCCAGCATTTT. V gene TRBV2 combines with J gene TRBJ1-5, with 8 bases lining up with TRBD1. Germline CDR1 and CDR2: SNHLY and FYNNEI. Germline trimming cut 6 bases from V and 2 bases from J; bases unmatched to any gene: 15. CDR3 length: 18 residues.

This clone has more than one count but fewer than ten. The chain recombines TRBV30 with TRBJ2-3, with 16 bases identical to TRBD2. CDR3 length: 16 residues. CDR1 and CDR2 from the germline V gene are GTSNPN and SVGIG (reference sequence). Losses at the gene ends were 5 bases for V and 6 bases for J; bases not matched to a gene: 8. This CDR3 reads CAWQKGLAGGPDTQYF. CDR3 sequence (DNA): TGTGCCTGGCAGAAGGGACTAGCGGGAGGGCCGGATACGCAGTATTTT.

This chain joins TRBV6-4 and TRBJ1-5, with 8 bases that match TRBD1. The V gene's germline CDR1 is MRHNA and CDR2 SNTAGT. J gave up 1 base and V 5 bases, and 4 bases lay outside the gene matches. CDR3 length equals 15 residues. CDR3 sequence (DNA): TGTGCCAGCAGTCCGACAGGGGCGAGCAATCAGCCCCAGCATTTT. It translates to CASSPTGASNQPQHF.

The CDR3 reads CASSTRGSTGELFF. CDR3 nucleotides: TGTGCCAGCAGTACCCGGGGGAGCACCGGGGAGCTGTTTTTT. The chain has TRBV6-5 and TRBJ2-2, with TRBD2 as a possible D gene (6 bases). The CDR3 has 14 residues. Trimming took off 5 bases at V and 4 bases at J, with 11 bases between the two ends. CDR1 and CDR2 (germline): MNHEY, SVGAGI.

V usage is TRBV5-4 and J usage is TRBJ2-5, with TRBD2 matching 7 bases. J gave up 4 bases and V 0 bases, and 3 bases lay outside the gene matches. The CDR3 runs 14 residues. CDR1 SGHNT and CDR2 YYREEE come from the germline V gene (reference sequence). The CDR3 region is CASSLERGGETQYF. The CDR3 bases are TGTGCCAGCAGCTTGGAGCGGGGAGGAGAGACCCAGTACTTC.

A remark on this clone: This sequence may be a read error, since a much larger clone differs from it by one base. The chain recombines TRBV6-6 with TRBJ2-3; no reliable D call. The CDR3 is 13 residues long. Germline V CDR1 and CDR2: MNHNY, SVGAGI (reference sequence). Trimming stripped 6 bases from V and 0 bases from J, with 7 bases between. The CDR3 sequence is CASSGWSTDTQYF. The CDR3 DNA sequence: TGTGCCAGCAGCGGGTGGAGCACAGATACGCAGTATTTT.

The rearrangement links TRBV6-5 to TRBJ1-1; TRBD1 might be the D (5 bases). The V end lost 6 bases, the J end lost 1 base, and 12 bases lay between the germline ends. Germline CDR1 reads MNHEY; CDR2 reads SVGAGI. The CDR3 spans 14 residues. The CDR3 spells CASRPDSSNTEAFF. In DNA, the CDR3 is TGTGCCAGCAGACCCGACAGTTCGAACACTGAAGCTTTCTTT.

The table lists this clone with a few counts. The V call is TRBV7-2, the J call TRBJ2-1, with unresolved D. The CDR3 covers 15 residues. CDR1 and CDR2 from the germline V gene are SGHTA and FQGNSA. The V gene lost 0 bases and the J gene lost 2 bases, with 8 bases spanning the gap. The CDR3 is CASSLAYGAYNEQFF. CDR3 bases: TGTGCCAGCAGCTTAGCCTACGGTGCCTACAATGAGCAGTTCTTC.

The chain couples TRBV5-4 to TRBJ2-1; D is perhaps TRBD1 or TRBD2 (7 bases each). The V gene's germline CDR1 is SGHNT and CDR2 YYREEE (reference sequence). The CDR3 covers 14 residues. Trimming cost V 4 bases and J 5 bases, with 13 bases left between them. CDR3 coding DNA: TGTGCCAGCAGCGGGGGGGACAGTCACAATGAGCAGTTCTTC. It codes for CASSGGDSHNEQFF.

The chain links TRBV4-2 to TRBJ1-4; tentatively, D is TRBD1 (5 bases). Between the trimmed V and J ends, which lost 0 bases and 7 bases, there was a span of 9 bases. The CDR3 loop spans 14 amino acids. Germline assignment: CDR1 LGHNA and CDR2 YNFKEQ. The CDR3 DNA reads as TGTGCCAGCAGCCAAGATCAGGGAGGTGAAAAACTGTTTTTT. This encodes CASSQDQGGEKLFF.

This clone appeared many times. This sequence joins TRBV28 and TRBJ1-1; a possible D gene is TRBD1 (5 bases). Trimming removed 2 bases at V and 4 bases at J, with 14 bases between. Germline CDR1 is MDHEN and CDR2 is SYDVKM. The CDR3 sequence is 15 residues long. This CDR3 reads CASSLGGERRTEAFF. CDR3 DNA sequence: TGTGCCAGCAGTTTAGGGGGGGAACGGCGCACTGAAGCTTTCTTT.